What follows is one T cell receptor (beta chain) and its context. The data are from a study of cytomegalovirus exposure and HLA in healthy donors. With 5 bases removed from V and 5 bases from J, the gap between germline ends came to 12 bases. Germline loops: CDR1 MDHEN, CDR2 SYDVKM. The CDR3 covers 13 residues. Primers for the PCR totalled 60 Vbeta and 13 Jbeta. This table comes from immunoSEQ multiplex PCR, and its TCRdb copy is limited to in-frame clones, with some not included. Of some 150,000 clones in the sample, almost 85% were seen once. This receptor was taken from a woman aged 40 to 50 in good health and CMV-seronegative. The chain carries TRBV28 and TRBJ2-5; D possibly corresponds to TRBD2 (5 bases). Sequencing was done on a sample of PBMCs. CDR3 region: CASSRGWEETQYF. CDR3 coding DNA: TGTGCCAGCAGTCGAGGGTGGGAGGAGACCCAGTACTTC. The entire variable domain, with the rest obtained from reference TRBV28 and TRBJ2-5, is as follows: DVKVTQSSRYLVKRTGEKVFLECVQDMDHENMFWYRQDPGLGLRLIYFSYDVKMKEKGDIPEGYSVSREKKERFSLILESASTNQTSMYLCASSRGWEETQYFGPGTRLLVL.